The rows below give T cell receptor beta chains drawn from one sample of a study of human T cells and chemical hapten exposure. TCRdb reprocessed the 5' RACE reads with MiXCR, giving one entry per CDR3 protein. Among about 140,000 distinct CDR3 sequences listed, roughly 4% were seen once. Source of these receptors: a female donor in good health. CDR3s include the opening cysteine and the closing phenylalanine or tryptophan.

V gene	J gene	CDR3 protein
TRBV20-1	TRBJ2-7	CSASAGTGISEQYF
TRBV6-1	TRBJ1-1	CASSEVSEAFF
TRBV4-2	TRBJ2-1	CASSPRRGPNNEQFF
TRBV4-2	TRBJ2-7	CASSLATGIRSGEQYF
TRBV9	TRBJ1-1	CASSAGWGEMNTEAFF
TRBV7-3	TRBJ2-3	CASRLSRTDTQYF
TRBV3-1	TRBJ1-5	CASSQVGHNQPQHF
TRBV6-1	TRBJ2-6	CASREQGASGANVLTF
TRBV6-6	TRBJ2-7	CASSLYPGTYPCDF
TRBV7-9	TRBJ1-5	CASSTDQISNQPQHF
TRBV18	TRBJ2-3	CASSPRGLAGTTDTQYF
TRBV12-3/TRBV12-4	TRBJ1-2	CASTPTGVYGYTF
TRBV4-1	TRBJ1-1	CASSSNSLGPDAFF
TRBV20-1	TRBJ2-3	CSANFPGLAGGQLSTDTQYF
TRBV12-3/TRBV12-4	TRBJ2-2	CASSLGSRELFF
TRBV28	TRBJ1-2	CAITATTGSGYTF
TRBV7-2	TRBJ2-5	CASSLVRGYRNPEEETQYF
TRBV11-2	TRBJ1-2	CASSLGSAGGYTF
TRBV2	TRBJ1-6	CASSVVVEGRSPLHF
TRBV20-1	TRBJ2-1	CSARWGPEEQFF
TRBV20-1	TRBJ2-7	CSASGTGFRGEQYF
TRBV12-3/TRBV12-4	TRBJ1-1	CASSCGVGAFF
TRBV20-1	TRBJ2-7	CSALRTGNYEQYF